These 18 T cell receptor beta chains originate from one sample sequenced in a study of T-cell reconstitution after alpha-beta-depleted transplantation in children. Unique molecular identifiers were used in preparing the TCRbeta library. TCRdb reanalysed the PCR reads using MiXCR and keeps one entry per CDR3 protein. The sample lists hundreds of thousands of distinct CDR3 sequences; around 16% were seen once. This sample comprised PBMCs, mostly from graft donor cells, obtained 360 days after TCRalphabeta/CD19-depleted stem cell transplant. All receptors come from a male patient between 2 and 10 years old who had a stem cell transplant for acute lymphoblastic leukemia, so the T cells may come from the graft donor.

The chain uses TRBV6-5 and TRBJ2-7; D is ambiguous. Germline V gene lookup returns CDR1 MNHEY and CDR2 SVGAGI. The CDR3 consists of 13 residues. V was cut by 4 bases and J by 4 bases, with 11 bases left in between. This CDR3 is CASSSQQIYEQYF. In nucleotides, the CDR3 is TGTGCCAGCAGTTCCCAACAGATTTACGAGCAGTACTTC.

This clonotype came up once. This chain joins TRBV3-1 and TRBJ2-1; no reliable D call. Germline CDR1 is LGHDT and CDR2 is YNNKEL (reference sequence). There are 16 residues in the CDR3. Trimming stripped 0 bases from V and 5 bases from J, with 14 bases between. CDR3 DNA: TGTGCCAGCAGCCAAGATCAAGGTCTAGACCACAATGAGCAGTTCTTC. Residues: CASSQDQGLDHNEQFF.

This clonotype was observed a handful of times. This chain uses TRBV4-2 with TRBJ1-5, with no clear D. CDR1 is LGHNA and CDR2 is YNFKEQ in the germline V gene. Between the trimmed V and J ends, which lost 4 bases and 4 bases, there was a span of 14 bases. The CDR3 extends over 15 amino acids. CDR3 in amino acids: CASSLDPAMNQPQHF. The CDR3 nucleotides read TGTGCCAGCAGCCTCGACCCCGCAATGAATCAGCCCCAGCATTTT.

The chain uses TRBV7-3 and TRBJ2-7, with a tentative D call TRBD2 (5 bases). The CDR3 has 16 amino acids. The V gene lost 1 base and the J gene lost 3 bases, with 16 bases spanning the gap. Germline CDR1 SGHTA, CDR2 FQGTGA. The CDR3 region has the DNA TGTGCCAGCAGCTTAATGGGAAGGAGGTGGCACTACGAGCAGTACTTC. Encoded protein: CASSLMGRRWHYEQYF.

CDR3 coding DNA: TGCGCCAGCAGCCAAGATCAGTTCCTAGCGGGAGCCTCCGGGGGGCAGTTCTTC. This gives the protein CASSQDQFLAGASGGQFF. The chain carries TRBV4-3 and TRBJ2-1, with TRBD2 identical over 10 bases. Germline V gene sequence: CDR1 LGHNA, CDR2 YSLEER. Trimming cost V 0 bases and J 12 bases; bases outside gene matches: 17. The CDR3 has 18 amino acids.

The V gene is TRBV3-1, the J gene TRBJ2-2; D is undetermined. The CDR3 totals 14 residues. Per germline, CDR1 LGHDT and CDR2 YNNKEL (reference sequence). The V and J ends lost 1 base and 7 bases respectively, with 10 bases between them. This CDR3 reads CASSQAVGGGELFF. CDR3 nucleotides: TGTGCCAGCAGCCAAGCAGTGGGCGGCGGGGAGCTGTTTTTT.

The J gene is TRBJ2-3, the V gene TRBV14; no firm D call. The ends were cut back, 1 base at V and 2 bases at J, with 10 bases in the middle. The V gene's germline CDR1 is SGHDN and CDR2 FVKESK. The CDR3 has 15 amino acids. This chain's CDR3 is CASSQGQFSTDTQYF. CDR3 sequence (DNA): TGTGCCAGCAGCCAAGGACAATTCTCCACAGATACGCAGTATTTT.

This clonotype was picked up a small number of times. This chain joins TRBV12-3 or TRBV12-4 and TRBJ2-7; no definite D call. This CDR3 is 13 amino acids long. V shed 6 bases and J shed 3 bases, with 12 bases lying between them. The CDR3 nucleotides read TGTGCCAGCAGGGCGACCCCCTACTACGAGCAGTACTTC. Its protein is CASRATPYYEQYF.

There are a few counts of this clonotype. This chain connects TRBV20-1 to TRBJ2-5; D tentatively reads TRBD1 or TRBD2 (5 bases each). Germline CDR1 DFQATT, CDR2 SNEGSKA (reference sequence). The CDR3 loop spans 14 amino acids. The V and J ends lost 2 bases and 2 bases respectively, with 12 bases between them. The CDR3 loop reads CSARKHGAQETQYF. The CDR3, as DNA: TGCAGTGCTAGAAAACACGGGGCGCAAGAGACCCAGTACTTC.

This clonotype was seen a handful of times. The rearrangement uses TRBV12-3 or TRBV12-4 and TRBJ2-1; D assignment may be TRBD1 or TRBD2 (5 bases each). The germline V and J ends were trimmed by 4 bases and 13 bases, with 17 bases remaining between them. CDR3 size: 13 residues. CDR3 sequence (DNA): TGTGCCAGCAGTTCAACAGGACTGGGAAAACAGTTCTTC. Amino acids: CASSSTGLGKQFF.

This clonotype turned up a few times. V usage is TRBV6-2 or TRBV6-3 and J usage is TRBJ1-4, with TRBD1 as a possible D gene (6 bases). The CDR3 has 21 residues. Germline V CDR1 and CDR2: MNHEY, SVGEGT. Trimming stripped 2 bases from V and 3 bases from J, with 28 bases between. CDR3 loop: CASSYPPFSLTGGLSNEKLFF. The CDR3 DNA follows: TGTGCCAGCAGTTACCCTCCCTTTTCCTTGACAGGAGGCCTTTCTAATGAAAAACTGTTTTTT.

This chain connects TRBV2 to TRBJ2-1, with D possibly called TRBD1 or TRBD2 (5 bases each). Trimming removed 6 bases at V and 1 base at J, with 16 bases between. The V gene's germline CDR1 is SNHLY and CDR2 FYNNEI. This CDR3 contains 16 residues. The CDR3 is CASRGWGGGSYNEQFF. The CDR3 nucleotides read TGTGCCAGCAGGGGGTGGGGTGGGGGATCCTACAATGAGCAGTTCTTC.

This clonotype was picked up many times. The gene calls are TRBV7-2 and TRBJ2-4; TRBD1 matches at 11 bases. V was clipped by 5 bases and J by 8 bases; unmatched bases: 5. The CDR3 spans 14 residues. Germline V gives CDR1 SGHTA, CDR2 FQGNSA. The CDR3 is CASSPGQGAYIQYF. CDR3 nucleotide sequence: TGTGCCAGCAGCCCAGGACAGGGGGCGTACATTCAGTACTTC.

This clonotype came up a few times. The genes are TRBV12-3 or TRBV12-4 and TRBJ1-1; 7 bases agree with TRBD1. CDR3 length equals 13 residues. V trimming: 8 bases; J trimming: 0 bases; junction bases outside the gene matches: 3. The CDR3 DNA sequence: TGTGCCAGCGGGCAGGGGGTGAACACTGAAGCTTTCTTT. Its protein is CASGQGVNTEAFF.

This chain's CDR3 is CASSDLEGSSYEQYF. CDR3 DNA: TGTGCCAGCAGTGACTTAGAGGGGAGCTCCTACGAGCAGTACTTC. The chain is built from TRBV6-2 or TRBV6-3 and TRBJ2-7; D possibly matches TRBD1 or TRBD2 (5 bases each). The germline V gene has CDR1 MNHEY and CDR2 SVGEGT. Trimming pared 5 bases from V and 0 bases from J, leaving 14 bases between. The CDR3 runs 15 residues.

This clonotype was seen a few times. The chain joins TRBV7-9 to TRBJ1-1; D perhaps matches TRBD1 (5 bases). Deletions cut 5 bases from V and 5 bases from J, with 9 bases between. This CDR3 is built from 12 residues. From germline, CDR1 is SEHNR and CDR2 FQNEAQ (reference sequence). The CDR3 protein is CASSPGDTEAFF. The CDR3 region has the DNA TGTGCCAGCAGCCCGGGGGATACTGAAGCTTTCTTT.

This clonotype has only a few counts. CDR3 DNA: TGTGCCAGCAGTTTCAGCAGGGCAAGGTACGAGCAGTACTTC. Translating it yields CASSFSRARYEQYF. The chain is built from TRBV6-5 and TRBJ2-7, with D possibly being TRBD1 (5 bases). Trimming cost V 4 bases and J 4 bases, with 14 bases left between them. Germline CDR1 and CDR2: MNHEY and SVGAGI. The length of the CDR3 is 14 residues.

CDR3 sequence (DNA): TGTGCCAGCAGCCAAGGACCCCTAGCGCGTACAGTCGATGAGCAGTTCTTC. It yields the protein CASSQGPLARTVDEQFF. J is TRBJ2-1 and V is TRBV4-2; D is perhaps TRBD2 (6 bases). Trimming took off 1 base at V and 8 bases at J, with 21 bases between the two ends. The CDR3 is 17 residues long. Germline CDR1 reads LGHNA; CDR2 reads YNFKEQ.